The entry that follows covers one T cell receptor beta chain sequence. No antigen is known for it. This sample was included in a study of cytomegalovirus exposure and HLA in healthy donors. Notes on the study in general: Within an earlier analysis, most TCR beta V segments proved productive either about 90% or about 30% of the time.

Healthy donors of bone marrow made up the group. Primers for the PCR totalled 60 Vbeta and 13 Jbeta. Clones were read by immunoSEQ multiplex PCR, and TCRdb kept only the in-frame ones, dropping some. The sample includes approximately 41,000 clones, 81% of them seen just once. Per the germline V gene, CDR1 is MDHEN and CDR2 is SYDVKM. The CDR3 loop spans 13 amino acids. V shed 6 bases, J shed 7 bases, and the junction held 1 base outside the gene matches. This clonotype was sampled from a man between 45 and 60 years old in good health and CMV-seronegative. The chain carries TRBV28 and TRBJ2-3; 13 nucleotides match TRBD2. Sequenced input: PBMCs. The CDR3 region is CASRTSGGHTQYF. DNA for the CDR3: TGTGCCAGCAGGACTAGCGGGGGGCATACGCAGTATTTT.